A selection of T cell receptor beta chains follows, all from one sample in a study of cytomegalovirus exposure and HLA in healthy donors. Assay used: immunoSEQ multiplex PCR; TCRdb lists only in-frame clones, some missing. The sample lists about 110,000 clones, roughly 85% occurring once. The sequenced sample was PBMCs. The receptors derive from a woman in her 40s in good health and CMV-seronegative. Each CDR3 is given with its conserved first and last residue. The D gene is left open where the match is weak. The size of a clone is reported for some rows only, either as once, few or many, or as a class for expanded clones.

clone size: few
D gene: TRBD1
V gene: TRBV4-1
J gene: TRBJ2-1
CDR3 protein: CASSSGTGIYNEQFF
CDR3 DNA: TGCGCCAGCAGCTCCGGGACAGGGATATACAATGAGCAGTTCTTC

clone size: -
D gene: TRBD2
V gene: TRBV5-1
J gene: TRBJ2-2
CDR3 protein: CASSSGLAAPTGELFF
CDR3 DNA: TGCGCCAGCAGCAGCGGACTAGCAGCGCCCACCGGGGAGCTGTTTTTT

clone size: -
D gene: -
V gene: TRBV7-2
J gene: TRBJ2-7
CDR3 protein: CASSLQDSHYEQYF
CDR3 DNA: TGTGCCAGCAGCTTACAGGACTCGCATTACGAGCAGTACTTC

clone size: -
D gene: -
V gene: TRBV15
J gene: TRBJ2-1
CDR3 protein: CATSTGPSDSEQFF
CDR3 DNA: TGTGCCACCAGCACCGGCCCTAGCGACTCTGAGCAGTTCTTC

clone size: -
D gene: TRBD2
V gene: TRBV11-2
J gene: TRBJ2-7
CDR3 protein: CASSEERGAVVYF
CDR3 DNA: TGTGCCAGCAGCGAGGAGCGGGGGGCCGTGGTGTACTTC

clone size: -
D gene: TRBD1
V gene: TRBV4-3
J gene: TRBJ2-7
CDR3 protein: CASSQDVYGTGGYEQYF
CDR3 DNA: TGCGCCAGCAGCCAAGACGTCTATGGGACAGGGGGCTACGAGCAGTACTTC

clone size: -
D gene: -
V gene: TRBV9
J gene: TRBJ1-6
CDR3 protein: CASRTSYNSPLHF
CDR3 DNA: TGTGCCAGCCGGACATCTTATAATTCACCCCTCCACTTT

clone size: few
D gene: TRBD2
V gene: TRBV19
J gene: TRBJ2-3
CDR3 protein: CASSIETPSGGSDTQYF
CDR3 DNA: TGTGCCAGTAGTATAGAGACCCCGAGCGGGGGGTCAGATACGCAGTATTTT

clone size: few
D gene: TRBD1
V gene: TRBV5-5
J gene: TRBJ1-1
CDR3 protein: CASSSFDRATEAFF
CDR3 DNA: TGTGCCAGCAGCTCCTTCGACAGGGCCACTGAAGCTTTCTTT

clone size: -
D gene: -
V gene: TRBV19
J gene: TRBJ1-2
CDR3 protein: CASRPLRPGRSYGYTF
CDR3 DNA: TGTGCCAGTAGACCCCTCCGCCCAGGGCGGAGCTATGGCTACACCTTC